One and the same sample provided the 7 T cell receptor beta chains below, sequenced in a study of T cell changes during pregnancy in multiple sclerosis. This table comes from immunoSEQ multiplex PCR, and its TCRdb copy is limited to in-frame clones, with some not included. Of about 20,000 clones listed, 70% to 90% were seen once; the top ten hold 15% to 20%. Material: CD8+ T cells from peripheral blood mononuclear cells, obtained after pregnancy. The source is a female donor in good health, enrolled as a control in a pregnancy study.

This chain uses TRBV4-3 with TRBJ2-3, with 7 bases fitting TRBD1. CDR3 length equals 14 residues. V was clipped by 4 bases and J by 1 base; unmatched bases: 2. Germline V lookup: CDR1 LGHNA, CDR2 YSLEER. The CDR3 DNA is TGCGCCAGCAGCCCTCAGGGGGGCACAGATACGCAGTATTTT. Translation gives CASSPQGGTDTQYF.

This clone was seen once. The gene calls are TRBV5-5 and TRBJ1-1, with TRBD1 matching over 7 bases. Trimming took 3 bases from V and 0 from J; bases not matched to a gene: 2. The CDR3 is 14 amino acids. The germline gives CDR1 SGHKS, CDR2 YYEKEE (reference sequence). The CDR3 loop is CASSSGQLNTEAFF. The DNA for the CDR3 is TGTGCCAGCAGCTCGGGACAGTTGAACACTGAAGCTTTCTTT.

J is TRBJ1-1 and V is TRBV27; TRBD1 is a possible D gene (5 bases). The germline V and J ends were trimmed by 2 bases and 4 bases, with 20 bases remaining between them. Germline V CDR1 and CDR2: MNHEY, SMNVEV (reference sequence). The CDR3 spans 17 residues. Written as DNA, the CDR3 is TGTGCCAGCAGTTTAAATCAGGTAGGGGCCACAGCCACTGAAGCTTTCTTT. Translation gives CASSLNQVGATATEAFF.

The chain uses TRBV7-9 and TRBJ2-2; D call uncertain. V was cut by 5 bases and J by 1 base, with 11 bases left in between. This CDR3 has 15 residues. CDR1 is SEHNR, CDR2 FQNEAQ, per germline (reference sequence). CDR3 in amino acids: CASSPRLENTGELFF. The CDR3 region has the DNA TGTGCCAGCAGCCCACGACTGGAGAACACCGGGGAGCTGTTTTTT.

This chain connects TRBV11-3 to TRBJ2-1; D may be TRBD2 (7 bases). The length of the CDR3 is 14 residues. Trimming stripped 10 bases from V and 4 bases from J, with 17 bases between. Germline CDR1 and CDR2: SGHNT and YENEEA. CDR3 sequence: CATRGAEKYNEQFF. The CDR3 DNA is TGTGCCACCCGGGGGGCGGAGAAATACAATGAGCAGTTCTTC.

The CDR3 region is CASRDLAVGGPYNEQFF. CDR3 coding DNA: TGTGCCAGTAGGGACCTAGCGGTGGGAGGGCCCTACAATGAGCAGTTCTTC. V gene TRBV19 combines with J gene TRBJ2-1; 7 bases are a match to TRBD2. Germline CDR1 LNHDA, CDR2 SQIVND (reference sequence). V shed 6 bases and J 2 bases; nucleotides not matched to a gene: 13. CDR3 length equals 17 residues.

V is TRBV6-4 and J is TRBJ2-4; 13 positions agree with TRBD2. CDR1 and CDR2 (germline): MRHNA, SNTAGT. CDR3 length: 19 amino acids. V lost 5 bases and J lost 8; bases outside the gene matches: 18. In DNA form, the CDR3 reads TGTGCCAGCAGTCCTGCTAGAGGACTAGCGGGAGAAGATTGGGACATTCAGTACTTC. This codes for CASSPARGLAGEDWDIQYF.